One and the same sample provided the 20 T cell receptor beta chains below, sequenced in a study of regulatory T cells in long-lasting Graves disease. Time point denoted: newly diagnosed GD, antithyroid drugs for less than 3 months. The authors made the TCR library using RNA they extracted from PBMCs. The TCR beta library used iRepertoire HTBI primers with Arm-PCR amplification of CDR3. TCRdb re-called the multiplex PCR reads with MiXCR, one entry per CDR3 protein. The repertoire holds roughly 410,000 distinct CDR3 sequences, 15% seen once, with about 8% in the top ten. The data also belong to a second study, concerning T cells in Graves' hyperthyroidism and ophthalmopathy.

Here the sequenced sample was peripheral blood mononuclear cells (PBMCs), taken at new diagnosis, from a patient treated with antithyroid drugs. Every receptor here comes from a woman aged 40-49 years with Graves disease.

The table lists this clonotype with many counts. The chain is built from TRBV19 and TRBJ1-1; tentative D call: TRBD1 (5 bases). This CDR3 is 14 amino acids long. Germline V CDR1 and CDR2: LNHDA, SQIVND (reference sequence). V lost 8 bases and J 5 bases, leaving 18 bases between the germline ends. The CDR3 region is CASRGEGAGTEAFF. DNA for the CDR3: TGTGCCAGTCGTGGGGAGGGCGCAGGGACTGAAGCTTTCTTT.

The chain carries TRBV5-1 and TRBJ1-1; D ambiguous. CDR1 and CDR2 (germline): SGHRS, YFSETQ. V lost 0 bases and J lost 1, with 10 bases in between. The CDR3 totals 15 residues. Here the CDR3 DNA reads TGCGCCAGCAGCTTGGGGCAGACTCAGAACACTGAAGCTTTCTTT. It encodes CASSLGQTQNTEAFF.

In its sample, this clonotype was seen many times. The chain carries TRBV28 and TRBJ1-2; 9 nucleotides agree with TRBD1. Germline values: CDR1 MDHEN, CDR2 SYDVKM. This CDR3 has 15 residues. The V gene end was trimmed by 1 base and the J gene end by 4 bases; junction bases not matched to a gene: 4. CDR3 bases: TGTGCCAGCAGTTTATCAGACAGGGGGGGCTATGGCTACACCTTC. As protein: CASSLSDRGGYGYTF.

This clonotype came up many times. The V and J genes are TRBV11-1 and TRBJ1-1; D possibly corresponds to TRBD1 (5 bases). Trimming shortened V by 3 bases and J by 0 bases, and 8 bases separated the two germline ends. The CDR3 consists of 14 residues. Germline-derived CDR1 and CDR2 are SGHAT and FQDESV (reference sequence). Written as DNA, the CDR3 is TGTGCCAGCAGCTTTGGGGCCCTGAACACTGAAGCTTTCTTT. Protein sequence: CASSFGALNTEAFF. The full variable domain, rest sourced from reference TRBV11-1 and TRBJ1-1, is EAEVAQSPRYKITEKSQAVAFWCDPISGHATLYWYRQILGQGPELLVQFQDESVVDDSQLPKDRFSAERLKGVDSTLKIQPAELGDSAMYLCASSFGALNTEAFFGQGTRLTVV.

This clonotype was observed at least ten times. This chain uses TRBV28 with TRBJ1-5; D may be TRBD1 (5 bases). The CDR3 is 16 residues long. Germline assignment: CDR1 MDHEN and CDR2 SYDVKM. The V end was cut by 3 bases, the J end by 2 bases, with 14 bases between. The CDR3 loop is CASSFIDSRGNQPQHF. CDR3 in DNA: TGTGCCAGCAGTTTCATCGACAGTAGAGGCAATCAGCCCCAGCATTTT.

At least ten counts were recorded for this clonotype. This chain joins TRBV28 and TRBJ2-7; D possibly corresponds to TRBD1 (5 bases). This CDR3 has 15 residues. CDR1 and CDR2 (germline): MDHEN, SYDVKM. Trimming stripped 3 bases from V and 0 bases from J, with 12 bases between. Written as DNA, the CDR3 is TGTGCCAGCAGTTTGGAACAGGAGAGCTCCTACGAGCAGTACTTC. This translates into CASSLEQESSYEQYF.

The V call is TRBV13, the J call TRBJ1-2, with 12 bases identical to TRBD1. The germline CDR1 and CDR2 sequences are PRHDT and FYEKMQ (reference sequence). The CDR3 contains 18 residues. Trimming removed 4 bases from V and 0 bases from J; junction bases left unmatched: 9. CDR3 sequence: CASSSPRDRGLANYGYTF. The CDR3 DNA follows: TGTGCCAGCAGCTCGCCCCGGGACAGGGGGCTCGCTAACTATGGCTACACCTTC. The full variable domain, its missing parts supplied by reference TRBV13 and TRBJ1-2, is AAGVIQSPRHLIKEKRETATLKCYPIPRHDTVYWYQQGPGQDPQFLISFYEKMQSDKGSIPDRFSAQQFSDYHSELNMSSLELGDSALYFCASSSPRDRGLANYGYTFGSGTRLTVV.

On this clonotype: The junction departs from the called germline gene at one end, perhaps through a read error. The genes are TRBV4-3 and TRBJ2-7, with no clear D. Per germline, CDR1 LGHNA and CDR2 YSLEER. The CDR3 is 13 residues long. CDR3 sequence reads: CAGSQDRDYEQYF. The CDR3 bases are TGCGCCGGCAGCCAAGATAGGGACTACGAGCAGTACTTC.

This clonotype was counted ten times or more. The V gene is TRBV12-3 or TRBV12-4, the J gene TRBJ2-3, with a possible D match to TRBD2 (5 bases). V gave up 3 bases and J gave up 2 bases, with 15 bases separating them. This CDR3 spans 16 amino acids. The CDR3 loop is CASSFRAEVVTDTQYF. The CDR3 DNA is TGTGCCAGCAGTTTTAGGGCGGAGGTAGTCACAGATACGCAGTATTTT.

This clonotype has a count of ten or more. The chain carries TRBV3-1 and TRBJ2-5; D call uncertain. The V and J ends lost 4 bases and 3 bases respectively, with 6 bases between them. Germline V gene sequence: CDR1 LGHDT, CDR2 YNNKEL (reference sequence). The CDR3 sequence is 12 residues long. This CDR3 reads CASSLQEETQYF. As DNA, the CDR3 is TGTGCCAGCAGCCTTCAAGAAGAGACCCAGTACTTC.

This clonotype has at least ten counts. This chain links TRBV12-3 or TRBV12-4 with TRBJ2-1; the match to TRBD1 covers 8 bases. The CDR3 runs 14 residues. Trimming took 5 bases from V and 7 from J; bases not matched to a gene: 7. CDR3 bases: TGTGCCAGCAGTCAAAGGCAGGGGGCGAATGAGCAGTTCTTC. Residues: CASSQRQGANEQFF.

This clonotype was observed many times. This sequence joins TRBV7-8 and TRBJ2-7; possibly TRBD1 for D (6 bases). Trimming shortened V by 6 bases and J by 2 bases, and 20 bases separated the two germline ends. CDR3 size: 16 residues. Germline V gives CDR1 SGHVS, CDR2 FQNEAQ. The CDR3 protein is CASSTTSDRFAYEQYF. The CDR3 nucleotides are TGTGCCAGCAGTACTACCTCGGACAGATTTGCCTACGAGCAGTACTTC.

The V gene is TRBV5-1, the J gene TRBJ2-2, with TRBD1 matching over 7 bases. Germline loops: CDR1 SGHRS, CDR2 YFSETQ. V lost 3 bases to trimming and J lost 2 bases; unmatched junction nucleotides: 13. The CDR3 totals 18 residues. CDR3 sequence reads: CASSWGQIGTYNTGELFF. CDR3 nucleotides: TGCGCCAGCAGCTGGGGACAGATCGGGACCTACAACACCGGGGAGCTGTTTTTT.

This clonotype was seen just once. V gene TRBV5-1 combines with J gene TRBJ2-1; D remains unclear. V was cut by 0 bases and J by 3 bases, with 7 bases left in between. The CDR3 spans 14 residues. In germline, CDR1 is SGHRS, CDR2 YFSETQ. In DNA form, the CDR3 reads TGCGCCAGCAGCTTGGAATGGGACTACAATGAGCAGTTCTTC. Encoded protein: CASSLEWDYNEQFF. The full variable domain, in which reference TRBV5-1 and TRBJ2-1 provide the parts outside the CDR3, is KAGVTQTPRYLIKTRGQQVTLSCSPISGHRSVSWYQQTPGQGLQFLFEYFSETQRNKGNFPGRFSGRQFSNSRSEMNVSTLELGDSALYLCASSLEWDYNEQFFGPGTRLTVL.

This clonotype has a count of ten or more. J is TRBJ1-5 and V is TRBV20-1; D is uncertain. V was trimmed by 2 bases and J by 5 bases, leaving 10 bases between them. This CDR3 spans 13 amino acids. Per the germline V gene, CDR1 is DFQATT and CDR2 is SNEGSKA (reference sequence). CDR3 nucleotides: TGCAGTGCTAGATCTGAAGTGGATCAGCCCCAGCATTTT. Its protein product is CSARSEVDQPQHF.

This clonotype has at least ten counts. The CDR3 spells CASSGWKLAGGDYEQYF. Here the CDR3 DNA reads TGTGCCAGCAGTGGATGGAAACTAGCGGGAGGAGATTACGAGCAGTACTTC. The genes are TRBV28 and TRBJ2-7, with 12 bases matching TRBD2. This CDR3 spans 17 amino acids. CDR1 MDHEN and CDR2 SYDVKM come from the germline V gene. With V trimmed by 5 bases and J by 4 bases, 12 bases remained unmatched. Drawing the rest from reference TRBV28 and TRBJ2-7, the complete variable domain is DVKVTQSSRYLVKRTGEKVFLECVQDMDHENMFWYRQDPGLGLRLIYFSYDVKMKEKGDIPEGYSVSREKKERFSLILESASTNQTSMYLCASSGWKLAGGDYEQYFGPGTRLTVT.

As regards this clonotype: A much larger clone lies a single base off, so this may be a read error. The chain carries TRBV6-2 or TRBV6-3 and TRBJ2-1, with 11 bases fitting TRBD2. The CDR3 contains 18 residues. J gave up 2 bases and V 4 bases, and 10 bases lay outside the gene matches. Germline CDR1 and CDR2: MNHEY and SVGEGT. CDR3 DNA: TGTGCCAGCAGTTCGACTAGCGGGACGAGAACCGCCTACAATGAGCAGTTCTTC. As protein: CASSSTSGTRTAYNEQFF.

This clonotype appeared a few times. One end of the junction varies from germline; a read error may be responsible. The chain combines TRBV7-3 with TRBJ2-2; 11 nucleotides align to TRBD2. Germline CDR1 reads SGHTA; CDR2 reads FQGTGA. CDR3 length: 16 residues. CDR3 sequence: CASSVTSGSFTGELFF. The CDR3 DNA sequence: TGTGCCAGCAGCGTAACTAGCGGGAGCTTCACCGGGGAGCTGTTTTTT.

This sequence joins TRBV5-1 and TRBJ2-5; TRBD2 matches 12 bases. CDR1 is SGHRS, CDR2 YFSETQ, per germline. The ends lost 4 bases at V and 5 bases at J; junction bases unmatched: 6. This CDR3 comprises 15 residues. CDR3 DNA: TGCGCCAGCAGCCCTCAGACTAGCGGGAGTGAGACCCAGTACTTC. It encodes CASSPQTSGSETQYF.

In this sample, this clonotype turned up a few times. DNA for the CDR3: TGTGCCAGTAGTCCCAACAGGAATTTTAATGAAAAACTGTTTTTT. Encoded protein: CASSPNRNFNEKLFF. This chain uses TRBV19 with TRBJ1-4; a possible D gene is TRBD1 (5 bases). This CDR3 contains 15 residues. CDR1 is LNHDA, CDR2 SQIVND, per germline (reference sequence). V lost 5 bases and J 4 bases, leaving 14 bases between the germline ends.